This T cell receptor beta chain was retrieved from a study of blood T cell repertoires in COVID-19. Original processing notes: Amplified reference gene primers provided the basis for estimating nucleated cell counts. Measured with immunoSEQ multiplex PCR; TCRdb has only the in-frame clones, and not every one. Clone size and V and J calls were adopted from that table, with D and trimming inferred from the DNA. The sample yields around 280,000 clones, 70% to 90% seen once. Enrolled through a virtual design, the participants were between roughly 18 and 89 years of age and came from 24 US areas. The CDR3 loop spans 13 amino acids. Deletions cut 7 bases from V and 9 bases from J, with 16 bases between.

Input material: PBMCs or T cells enriched from blood (not recorded which). The receptor was isolated from a woman aged 35 to 49 who had recovered from COVID-19. The J gene is TRBJ2-1, the V gene TRBV12-3 or TRBV12-4; D not certain. DNA for the CDR3: TGTGCCAGCACCTCACCTTACCTCGGTGAGCAGTTCTTC. Its translation: CASTSPYLGEQFF.